This paragraph reports one TCR beta chain. This sample was included in a study of cytomegalovirus exposure and HLA in healthy donors. This CDR3 has 11 amino acids. Both 60 Vbeta primers and 13 Jbeta primers went into the PCR. Measured with immunoSEQ multiplex PCR; TCRdb has only the in-frame clones, and not every one. The table includes 60,000 to 70,000 clones, around 80% detected once. The V gene is TRBV12-2, the J gene TRBJ2-5; the D call of TRBD2 is as the table states it, not checked on the DNA. TRBV12-2 is annotated as a pseudogene. Material: PBMCs. This TCR was sampled from a woman aged 25 to 39 in good health and CMV-seronegative. CDR3 amino acids: CASRFRETQYF. The CDR3 nucleotides read TGTGCAAGTCGCTTTAGAGAGACCCAGTACTTC.